This entry describes one T cell receptor beta chain. Its antigen is still unknown. CDR3 length equals 12 residues. Between the trimmed V and J ends, which lost 8 bases and 0 bases, there was a span of 6 bases. Germline lookup yields CDR1 MNHNS and CDR2 SASEGT. This entry comes from a study of vaccination and CD4 T cells after COVID-19. Study as a whole: Each post-COVID sample was drawn after diagnosis, and the median interval was roughly 100 days (range 35 to 161). The authors gave control cultures a CEFX pool, an HIV-1 Nef pool, or no peptide.

Study results and limitations: From 21 to 38, the median of SARS-CoV-2-reactive clonotypes rose without reaching significance.

Indicated treatment: roughly 10-day PBMC culture with coronavirus spike peptide pools or control peptides (ViraFEST assay). Sequencing of the DNA from cultured CD4+ T cells was carried out with the Oncomine TCR Beta short-read assay. DNA came from CD4+ T cells after culture. One entry per CDR3 protein, called by TCRdb with MiXCR from the PCR reads. The sample has some 15,000 distinct CDR3 sequences; over 45% are singletons. The TCR sequence derives from a human donor who had recovered from COVID-19. The V and J genes are TRBV6-1 and TRBJ2-3; possibly TRBD2 for D (5 bases). The sequenced sample consisted of CD4+ T cells from blood, cultured in vitro. The CDR3 bases are TGTGCCAGCCGCGGGAGCACAGATACGCAGTATTTT. It encodes CASRGSTDTQYF.